The 5 T cell receptor beta chains reported below all come from one sample, sequenced in a study of cytomegalovirus exposure and HLA in healthy donors. Clones were read by immunoSEQ multiplex PCR, and TCRdb kept only the in-frame ones, dropping some. This sample has hundreds of thousands of clones, with approximately 90% found just once. The sequencing sample was made of PBMCs. These receptors originate from a woman aged 18-30 years in good health and CMV-seronegative.

The genes are TRBV6-1 and TRBJ2-1; TRBD2 matches at 8 bases. From germline, CDR1 is MNHNS and CDR2 SASEGT. This CDR3 is built from 15 residues. The J segment lost 1 base and the V segment lost 2 bases, leaving 1 base of the junction unmatched. CDR3 protein: CASSEIAGSYNEQFF. The CDR3, as DNA: TGTGCCAGCAGTGAAATAGCGGGGTCCTACAATGAGCAGTTCTTC.

The J gene is TRBJ2-2, the V gene TRBV7-9, with a tentative D call TRBD2 (6 bases). V gave up 5 bases and J gave up 8 bases, with 21 bases separating them. CDR1 and CDR2 from the germline V gene are SEHNR and FQNEAQ (reference sequence). The CDR3 runs 16 residues. CDR3 sequence (DNA): TGTGCCAGCAGCATGGGCGTTGGGACTGAATCAGGGGAGCTGTTTTTT. Amino acid sequence: CASSMGVGTESGELFF.

This sequence joins TRBV5-4 and TRBJ2-1; D may be TRBD2 (5 bases). The CDR3 loop spans 13 amino acids. Trimming left V 2 bases short and J 9 bases short, with 12 bases between. In germline, CDR1 is SGHNT, CDR2 YYREEE (reference sequence). This CDR3 is CASSFSVGGEQFF. DNA for the CDR3: TGTGCCAGCAGCTTTTCGGTCGGAGGTGAGCAGTTCTTC.

This chain joins TRBV29-1 and TRBJ2-7, with a weak D call TRBD2 (6 bases). Trimming took off 7 bases at V and 7 bases at J, with 20 bases between the two ends. Germline V CDR1 and CDR2: SQVTM, ANQGSEA. The length of the CDR3 is 13 residues. In DNA form, the CDR3 reads TGCAGCGGACTCGGAGGGGACTCGCGGGAGCAGTACTTC. Residues: CSGLGGDSREQYF.

This clone occurred a few times. The V gene is TRBV30, the J gene TRBJ1-1; unclear D gene. CDR3 length equals 14 residues. The V gene's germline CDR1 is GTSNPN and CDR2 SVGIG (reference sequence). Trimming pared 8 bases from V and 0 bases from J, leaving 16 bases between. CDR3 bases: TGTGCCAACCGGGTGTTCGGGATGAACACTGAAGCTTTCTTT. It is translated as CANRVFGMNTEAFF. Full variable domain (remainder filled in from reference TRBV30 and TRBJ1-1): SQTIHQWPATLVQPVGSPLSLECTVEGTSNPNLYWYRQAAGRGLQLLFYSVGIGQISSEVPQNLSASRPQDRQFILSSKKLLLSDSGFYLCANRVFGMNTEAFFGQGTRLTVV.